The source of this T cell receptor (beta chain) is a study of response to subunit inactivated influenza vaccine (dated 2018 in TCRdb). Concerning the study at large: The study used deep quantitative T cell receptor repertoire profiling to track responses to a trivalent subunit inactivated influenza vaccine.

The study at large found these results: It was suggested by the authors that each seasonal influenza vaccination may recruit only a limited number of new T cells.

V lost 6 bases and J lost 0 bases, and the count of bases not matched to a germline gene is 8. CDR1 and CDR2 (LGHNA, YNFKEQ) derive from the germline V gene. The CDR3 runs 16 amino acids, cysteine and phenylalanine included. The only DNA kept is the CDR3, 48 bases in frame from the first base. This clonotype was counted many times. The antigen this receptor binds is unknown. Base qualities are not provided; no much larger clone lies one nucleotide away. Libraries were constructed by RT-PCR. Sequencer: Illumina HiSeq 2500. Through fastp at Q25 and MiXCR, TCRdb rebuilt clones from the public reads, retaining in-frame beta chains. Each CDR3 protein appears once, grouped with its most common genes and DNA. The sample records about 500,000 distinct CDR3 sequences, roughly 7.9% of which are singletons. 10% to 15% of the sample is taken by the ten largest.

This clonotype was obtained from a man aged 45 to 70 who received an inactivated influenza vaccine. Donor details come from another sample of the same person, matched by shared clones. The rearrangement combines TRBV4-2 with TRBJ2-5; 9 bases in the junction line up with TRBD2. This material consisted of PBMCs from blood, taken roughly 24 months after vaccination. The CDR3 sequence is CASSPGLAGNQETQYF. The nucleotide sequence is given as TGTGCCAGCAGTCCCGGGCTAGCGGGGAACCAAGAGACCCAGTACTTC.